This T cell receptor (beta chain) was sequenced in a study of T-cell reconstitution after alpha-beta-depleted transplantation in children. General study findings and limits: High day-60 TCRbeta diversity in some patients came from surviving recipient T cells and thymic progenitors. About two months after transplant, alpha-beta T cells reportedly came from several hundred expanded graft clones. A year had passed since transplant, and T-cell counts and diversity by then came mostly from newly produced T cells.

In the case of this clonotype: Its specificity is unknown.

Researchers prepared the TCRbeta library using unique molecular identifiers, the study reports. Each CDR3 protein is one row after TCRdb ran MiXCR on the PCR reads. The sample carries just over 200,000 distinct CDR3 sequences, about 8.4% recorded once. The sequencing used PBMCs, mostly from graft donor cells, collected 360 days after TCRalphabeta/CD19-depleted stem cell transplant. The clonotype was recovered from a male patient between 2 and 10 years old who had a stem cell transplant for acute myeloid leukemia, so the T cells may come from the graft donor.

CDR3 nucleotide sequence: TGCAGTGCCCCATGGACAGGTTTTACCGGGACTAGCGGGAGGAATACGCAGTATTTT. This encodes CSAPWTGFTGTSGRNTQYF. J is TRBJ2-3 and V is TRBV20-1, with 15 bases fitting TRBD2. The CDR3 is made up of 19 amino acids. CDR1 and CDR2 (germline): DFQATT, SNEGSKA (reference sequence). The V gene end was trimmed by 6 bases and the J gene end by 7 bases; junction bases not matched to a gene: 20.